This TCR beta chain comes out of a study of T-cell reconstitution after alpha-beta-depleted transplantation in children. Overall study findings and caveats: At around two months after transplant, the alpha-beta T cells were reportedly derived from several hundred expanded clones that came from non-depleted graft cells. Surviving recipient T cells and thymic progenitors produced the high day-60 TCRbeta diversity seen in some patients. The authors attributed T-cell counts and diversity one year after transplant mostly to newly produced T cells.

Of note for this clonotype: Its target is unknown.

The library targeted TCRbeta and was prepared with unique molecular identifiers. From the PCR reads, TCRdb called clonotypes with MiXCR, one entry per CDR3 protein. Of 450,000 to 600,000 distinct CDR3 sequences listed, around 13% were seen once; the top ten hold approximately 2.1%. Per the germline V gene, CDR1 is MDHEN and CDR2 is SYDVKM. The CDR3 loop spans 17 amino acids. V was pared by 5 bases and J by 8 bases, with 15 bases of the junction left unmatched. Sequenced material: PBMCs, mostly from graft donor cells, taken 360 days after TCRalphabeta/CD19-depleted stem cell transplant. This chain joins TRBV28 and TRBJ2-1; 10 bases align to TRBD2. This TCR was recovered from a male patient between 10 and 17 years old who had a stem cell transplant for acute myeloid leukemia, so the T cells may come from the graft donor. The CDR3 region has the DNA TGTGCCAGCAGTCCGATAGCTAGCGGGAGCATTGCGGATGAGCAGTTCTTC. Translation gives CASSPIASGSIADEQFF.